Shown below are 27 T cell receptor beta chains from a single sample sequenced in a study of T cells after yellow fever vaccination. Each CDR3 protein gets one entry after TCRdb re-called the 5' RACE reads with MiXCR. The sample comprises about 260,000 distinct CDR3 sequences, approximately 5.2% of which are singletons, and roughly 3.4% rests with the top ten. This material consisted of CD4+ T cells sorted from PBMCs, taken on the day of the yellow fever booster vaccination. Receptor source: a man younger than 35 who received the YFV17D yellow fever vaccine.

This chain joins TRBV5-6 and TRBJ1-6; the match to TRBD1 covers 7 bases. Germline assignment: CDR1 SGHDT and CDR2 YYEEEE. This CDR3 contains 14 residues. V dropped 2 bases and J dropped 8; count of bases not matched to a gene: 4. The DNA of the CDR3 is TGTGCCAGCAGCTTCAACAGGGGCTATTCACCCCTCCACTTT. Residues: CASSFNRGYSPLHF. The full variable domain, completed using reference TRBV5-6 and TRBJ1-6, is DAGVTQSPTHLIKTRGQQVTLRCSPKSGHDTVSWYQQALGQGPQFIFQYYEEEERQRGNFPDRFSGHQFPNYSSELNVNALLLGDSALYLCASSFNRGYSPLHFGNGTRLTVT.

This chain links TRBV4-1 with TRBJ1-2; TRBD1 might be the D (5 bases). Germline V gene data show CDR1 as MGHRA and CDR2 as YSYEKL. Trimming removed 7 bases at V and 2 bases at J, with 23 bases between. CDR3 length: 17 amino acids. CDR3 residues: CASTDPLRGDGNYGYTF. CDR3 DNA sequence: TGCGCCAGCACCGATCCCCTGAGAGGGGACGGAAACTATGGCTACACCTTC.

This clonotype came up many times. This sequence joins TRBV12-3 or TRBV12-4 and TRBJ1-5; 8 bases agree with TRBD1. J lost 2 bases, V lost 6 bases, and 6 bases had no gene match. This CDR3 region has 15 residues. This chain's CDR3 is CASRADRVGNQPQHF. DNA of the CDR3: TGTGCCAGCAGGGCGGACAGGGTAGGCAATCAGCCCCAGCATTTT.

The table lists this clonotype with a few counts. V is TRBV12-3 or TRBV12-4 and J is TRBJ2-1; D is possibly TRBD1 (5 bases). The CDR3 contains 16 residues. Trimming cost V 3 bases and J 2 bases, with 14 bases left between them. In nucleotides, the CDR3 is TGTGCCAGCAGTTTTTCGGGCAGGGCCGCCTACAATGAGCAGTTCTTC. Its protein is CASSFSGRAAYNEQFF.

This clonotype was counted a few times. The CDR3 sequence is CATSGEETQYF. In DNA form, the CDR3 reads TGTGCCACCAGTGGGGAAGAGACCCAGTACTTC. The chain couples TRBV24-1 to TRBJ2-5; D remains unclear. The CDR3 is made up of 11 amino acids. V was pared by 5 bases and J by 3 bases, with 3 bases between. CDR1 is KGHDR, CDR2 SFDVKD, per germline.

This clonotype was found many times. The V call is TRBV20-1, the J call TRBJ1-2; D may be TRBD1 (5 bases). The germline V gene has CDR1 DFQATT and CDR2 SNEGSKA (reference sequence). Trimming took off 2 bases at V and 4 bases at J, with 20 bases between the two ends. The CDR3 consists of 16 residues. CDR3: CSARPKGLHLLYGYTF. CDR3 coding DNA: TGCAGTGCTAGACCGAAGGGACTCCATCTACTCTATGGCTACACCTTC.

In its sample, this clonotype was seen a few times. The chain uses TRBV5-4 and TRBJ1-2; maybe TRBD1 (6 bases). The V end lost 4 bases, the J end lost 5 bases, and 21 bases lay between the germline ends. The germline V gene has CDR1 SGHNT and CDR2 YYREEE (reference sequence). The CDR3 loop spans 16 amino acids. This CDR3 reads CASSPTGGRVRYGYTF. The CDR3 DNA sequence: TGTGCCAGCAGCCCCACGGGGGGCAGGGTCCGGTATGGCTACACCTTC.

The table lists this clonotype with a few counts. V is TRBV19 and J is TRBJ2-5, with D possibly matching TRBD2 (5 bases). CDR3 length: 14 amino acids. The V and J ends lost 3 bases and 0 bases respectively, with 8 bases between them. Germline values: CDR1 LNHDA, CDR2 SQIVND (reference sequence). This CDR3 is CASSMRRDQETQYF. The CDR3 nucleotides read TGTGCCAGTAGTATGCGGCGGGACCAAGAGACCCAGTACTTC.

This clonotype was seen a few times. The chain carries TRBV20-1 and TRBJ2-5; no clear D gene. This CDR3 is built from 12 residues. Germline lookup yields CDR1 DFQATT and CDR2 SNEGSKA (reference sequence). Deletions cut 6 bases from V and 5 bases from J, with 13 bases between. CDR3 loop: CSASLPWETQYF. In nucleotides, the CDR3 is TGCAGTGCCTCACTACCGTGGGAGACCCAGTACTTC.

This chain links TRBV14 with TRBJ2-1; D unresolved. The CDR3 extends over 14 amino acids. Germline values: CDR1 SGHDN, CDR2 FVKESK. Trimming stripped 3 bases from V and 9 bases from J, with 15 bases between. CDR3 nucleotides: TGTGCCAGCAGCCAGGGGAACATCCCCGGTGAGCAGTTCTTC. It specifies CASSQGNIPGEQFF.

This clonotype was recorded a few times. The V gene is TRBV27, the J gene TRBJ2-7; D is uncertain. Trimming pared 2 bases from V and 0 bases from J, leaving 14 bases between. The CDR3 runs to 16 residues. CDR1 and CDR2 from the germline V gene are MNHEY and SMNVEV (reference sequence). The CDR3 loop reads CASSLRSGLSSYEQYF. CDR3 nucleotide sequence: TGTGCCAGCAGTTTACGGTCGGGCCTTAGCTCCTACGAGCAGTACTTC.

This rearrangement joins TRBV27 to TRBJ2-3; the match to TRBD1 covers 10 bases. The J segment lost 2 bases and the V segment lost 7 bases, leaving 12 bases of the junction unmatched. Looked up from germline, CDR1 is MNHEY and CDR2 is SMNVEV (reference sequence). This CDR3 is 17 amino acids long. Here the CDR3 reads CASTPSPGTGVTDTQYF. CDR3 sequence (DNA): TGTGCCAGCACCCCTTCCCCCGGGACAGGGGTCACAGATACGCAGTATTTT.

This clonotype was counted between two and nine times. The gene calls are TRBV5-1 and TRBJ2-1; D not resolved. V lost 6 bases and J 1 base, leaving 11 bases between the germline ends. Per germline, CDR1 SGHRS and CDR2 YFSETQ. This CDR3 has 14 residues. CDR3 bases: TGCGCCAGCACGGAGTCTGTTTCCTACAATGAGCAGTTCTTC. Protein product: CASTESVSYNEQFF.

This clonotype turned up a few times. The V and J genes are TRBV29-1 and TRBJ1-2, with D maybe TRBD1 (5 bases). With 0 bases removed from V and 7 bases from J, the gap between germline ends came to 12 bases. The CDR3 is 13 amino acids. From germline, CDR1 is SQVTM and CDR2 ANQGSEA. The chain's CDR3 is CSVEDLTATGYTF. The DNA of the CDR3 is TGCAGCGTTGAAGATTTGACAGCTACTGGCTACACCTTC.

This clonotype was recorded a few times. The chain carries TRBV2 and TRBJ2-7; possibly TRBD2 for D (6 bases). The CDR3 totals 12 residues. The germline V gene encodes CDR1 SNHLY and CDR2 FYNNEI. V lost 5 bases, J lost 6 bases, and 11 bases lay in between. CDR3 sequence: CASSPTRGEQYF. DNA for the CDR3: TGTGCCAGCAGTCCGACGCGGGGCGAGCAGTACTTC.

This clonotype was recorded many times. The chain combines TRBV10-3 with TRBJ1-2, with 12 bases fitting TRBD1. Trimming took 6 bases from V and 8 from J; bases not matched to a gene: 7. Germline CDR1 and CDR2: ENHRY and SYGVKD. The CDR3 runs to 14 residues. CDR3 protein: CAIRGQGAEPGYTF. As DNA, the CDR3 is TGTGCCATCAGGGGACAGGGGGCTGAGCCGGGCTACACCTTC.

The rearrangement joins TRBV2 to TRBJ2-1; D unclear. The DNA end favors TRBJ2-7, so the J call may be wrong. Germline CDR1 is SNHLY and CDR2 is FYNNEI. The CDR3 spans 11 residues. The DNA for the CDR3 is TGTGCCAGCAGTGAGGAGATTGTGCAGTACTTC. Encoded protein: CASSEEIVQYF.

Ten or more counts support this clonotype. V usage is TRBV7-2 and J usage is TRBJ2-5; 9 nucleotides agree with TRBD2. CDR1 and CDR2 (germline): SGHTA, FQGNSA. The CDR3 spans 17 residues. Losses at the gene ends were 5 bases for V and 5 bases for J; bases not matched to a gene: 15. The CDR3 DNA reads TGTGCCAGCAGCCCCCGTATAGCTGCGGGGGGGCGTGAGACCCAGTACTTC. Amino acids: CASSPRIAAGGRETQYF.

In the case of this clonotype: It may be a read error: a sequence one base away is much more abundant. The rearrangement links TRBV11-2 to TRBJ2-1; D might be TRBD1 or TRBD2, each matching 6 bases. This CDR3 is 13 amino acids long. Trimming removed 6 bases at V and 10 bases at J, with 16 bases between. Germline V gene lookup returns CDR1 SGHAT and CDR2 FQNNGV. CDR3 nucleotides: TGTGCCAGCAGGCCAAGGGGGGCGAAAGAGCAGTTCTTC. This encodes CASRPRGAKEQFF.

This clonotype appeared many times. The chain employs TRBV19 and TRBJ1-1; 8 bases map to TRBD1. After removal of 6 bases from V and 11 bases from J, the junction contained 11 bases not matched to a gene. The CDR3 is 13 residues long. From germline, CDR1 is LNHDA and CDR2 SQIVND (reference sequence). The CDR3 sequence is CASRWRTGFDAFF. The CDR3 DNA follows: TGTGCCAGTAGGTGGAGGACAGGGTTTGACGCTTTCTTT. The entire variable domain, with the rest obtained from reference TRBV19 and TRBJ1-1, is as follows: DGGITQSPKYLFRKEGQNVTLSCEQNLNHDAMYWYRQDPGQGLRLIYYSQIVNDFQKGDIAEGYSVSREKKESFPLTVTSAQKNPTAFYLCASRWRTGFDAFFGQGTRLTVV.

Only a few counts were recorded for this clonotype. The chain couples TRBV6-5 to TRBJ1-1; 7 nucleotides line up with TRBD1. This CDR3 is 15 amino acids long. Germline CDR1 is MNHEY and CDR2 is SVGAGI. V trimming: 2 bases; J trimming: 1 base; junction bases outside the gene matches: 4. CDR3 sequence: CASSYTGQQNTEAFF. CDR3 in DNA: TGTGCCAGCAGTTACACGGGACAGCAGAACACTGAAGCTTTCTTT.

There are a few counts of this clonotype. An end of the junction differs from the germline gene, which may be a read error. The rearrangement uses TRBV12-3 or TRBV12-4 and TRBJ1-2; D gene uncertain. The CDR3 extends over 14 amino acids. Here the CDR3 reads CASSLARGGSGYAF. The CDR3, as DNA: TGTGCCAGCAGTTTAGCGCGAGGCGGGTCCGGCTACGCCTTC.

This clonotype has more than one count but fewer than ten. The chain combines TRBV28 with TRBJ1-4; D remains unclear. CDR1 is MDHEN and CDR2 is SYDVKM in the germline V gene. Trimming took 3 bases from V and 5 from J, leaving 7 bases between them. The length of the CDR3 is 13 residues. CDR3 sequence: CASSLAQNEKLFF. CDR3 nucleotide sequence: TGTGCCAGCAGTTTGGCGCAGAATGAAAAACTGTTTTTT.

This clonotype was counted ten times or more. The CDR3 sequence: CSARAGTGLNTEAFF. The CDR3 bases are TGCAGTGCTAGAGCCGGGACAGGGTTGAACACTGAAGCTTTCTTT. The gene calls are TRBV20-1 and TRBJ1-1, with 9 bases fitting TRBD1. The CDR3 totals 15 residues. The V gene's germline CDR1 is DFQATT and CDR2 SNEGSKA (reference sequence). Trimming at V came to 1 base and at J to 0 bases, leaving 3 bases not matched to a gene.

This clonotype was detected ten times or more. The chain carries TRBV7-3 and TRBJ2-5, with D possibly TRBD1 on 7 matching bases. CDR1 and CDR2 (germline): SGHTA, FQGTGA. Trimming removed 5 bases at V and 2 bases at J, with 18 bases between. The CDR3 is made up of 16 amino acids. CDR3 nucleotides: TGTGCCAGCAGCCAATCCGGACAGGCGGGACAAGAGACCCAGTACTTC. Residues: CASSQSGQAGQETQYF.

The CDR3 reads CASSVGLAEPYEQYF. CDR3 bases: TGTGCCAGCAGCGTAGGTTTGGCGGAACCCTACGAGCAGTACTTC. J is TRBJ2-7 and V is TRBV9; D gene uncertain. This CDR3 has 15 residues. CDR1 and CDR2 (germline): SGDLS, YYNGEE. The germline V and J ends were trimmed by 0 bases and 2 bases, with 12 bases remaining between them. Supplemented by reference TRBV9 and TRBJ2-7, the full variable domain reads DSGVTQTPKHLITATGQRVTLRCSPRSGDLSVYWYQQSLDQGLQFLIQYYNGEERAKGNILERFSAQQFPDLHSELNLSSLELGDSALYFCASSVGLAEPYEQYFGPGTRLTVT.

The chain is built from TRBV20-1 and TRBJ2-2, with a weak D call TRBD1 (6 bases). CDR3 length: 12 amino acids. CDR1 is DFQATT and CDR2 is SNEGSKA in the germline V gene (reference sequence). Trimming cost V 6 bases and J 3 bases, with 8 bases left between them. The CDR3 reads CSAQGHTGELFF. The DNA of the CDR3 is TGCAGTGCACAGGGCCACACCGGGGAGCTGTTTTTT.